A single sample is the source of the 8 T cell receptor beta chains below, sequenced in a study of T cell responses to AZD1222 COVID-19 vaccine (TCRdb year 2021). Receptor amplification or capture employed the immunoSEQ multiplex PCR assay. Here the immuneACCESS table is served through TCRdb, limited to in-frame sequences with V and J called. Missing clones are a known gap in these copies; in checked studies unresolved V genes cover under half, and the rest lacks a known reason. Recorded for this sample are nearly 110,000 clones; around 90% of them occurred a single time. The ten largest clones represent around 4.3% of the sample. This sample's time point label indicates: baseline before first vaccination. The material was peripheral blood, obtained on day 0 of AZD1222 vaccination. The receptors come from an adult in good health.

V gene TRBV5-1 combines with J gene TRBJ1-2; D unclear. The CDR3 runs to 15 residues. V lost 0 bases and J 1 base, leaving 10 bases between the germline ends. The V gene's germline CDR1 is SGHRS and CDR2 YFSETQ. CDR3 amino acids: CASSLERGFNYGYTF. Written as DNA, the CDR3 is TGCGCCAGCAGCTTGGAAAGAGGGTTTAACTATGGCTACACCTTC.

This chain uses TRBV19 with TRBJ2-1; D gene ambiguous. This CDR3 has 12 residues. Germline V gene sequence: CDR1 LNHDA, CDR2 SQIVND (reference sequence). V lost 6 bases to trimming and J lost 6 bases, with 9 bases between them. The CDR3 sequence: CASRSSRNEQFF. CDR3 nucleotides: TGTGCCAGTAGATCGTCGCGCAATGAGCAGTTCTTC.

The V and J genes are TRBV6-5 and TRBJ1-1; D remains unclear. Trimming left V 6 bases short and J 1 base short, with 9 bases between. Germline assignment: CDR1 MNHEY and CDR2 SVGAGI. The CDR3 covers 13 residues. CDR3: CASSQTQNTEAFF. The CDR3 coding sequence is TGTGCCAGCAGCCAGACACAGAACACTGAAGCTTTCTTT.

The chain is built from TRBV6-5 and TRBJ2-1; TRBD2 matches at 7 bases. After removal of 6 bases from V and 13 bases from J, the junction contained 18 bases not matched to a gene. The CDR3 has 15 amino acids. Germline V lookup: CDR1 MNHEY, CDR2 SVGAGI. Here the CDR3 reads CASSRSSGAPSDQFF. The CDR3 nucleotides read TGTGCCAGCAGCCGAAGCAGCGGGGCTCCCTCTGATCAGTTCTTC.

J is TRBJ2-7 and V is TRBV20-1, with D unresolved. Germline V CDR1 and CDR2: DFQATT, SNEGSKA (reference sequence). Trimming left V 3 bases short and J 0 bases short, with 9 bases between. This CDR3 has 13 residues. CDR3 coding DNA: TGCAGTGCTAGTACGTTGGTCTCCTACGAGCAGTACTTC. The encoded protein is CSASTLVSYEQYF.

The CDR3: CASTLLGTGHYGYTF. The CDR3 nucleotides are TGTGCCAGCACCTTGCTAGGGACAGGGCACTATGGCTACACCTTC. The chain uses TRBV28 and TRBJ1-2; 9 bases match TRBD1. Germline V gene lookup returns CDR1 MDHEN and CDR2 SYDVKM. J lost 3 bases, V lost 7 bases, and 9 bases had no gene match. CDR3 length: 15 residues.

This clone was detected only a few times. CDR3 nucleotide sequence: TGTGCCAGCAGCTTGTTACGGGAGACCCAGTACTTC. This codes for CASSLLRETQYF. The chain has TRBV5-6 and TRBJ2-5; D not certain. This CDR3 contains 12 residues. Germline CDR1 is SGHDT and CDR2 is YYEEEE. Trimming removed 1 base from V and 5 bases from J, with 6 bases in between.

The chain is built from TRBV6-2 or TRBV6-3 and TRBJ2-7; 12 nucleotides agree with TRBD2. The junction had 1 base not matched to a gene; V was cut back by 5 bases and J by 2 bases. Germline lookup yields CDR1 MNHEY and CDR2 SVGEGT. This CDR3 contains 14 residues. The CDR3 nucleotides read TGTGCCAGCAGTCTAGCGGGAGGGACCTACGAGCAGTACTTC. It is translated as CASSLAGGTYEQYF.